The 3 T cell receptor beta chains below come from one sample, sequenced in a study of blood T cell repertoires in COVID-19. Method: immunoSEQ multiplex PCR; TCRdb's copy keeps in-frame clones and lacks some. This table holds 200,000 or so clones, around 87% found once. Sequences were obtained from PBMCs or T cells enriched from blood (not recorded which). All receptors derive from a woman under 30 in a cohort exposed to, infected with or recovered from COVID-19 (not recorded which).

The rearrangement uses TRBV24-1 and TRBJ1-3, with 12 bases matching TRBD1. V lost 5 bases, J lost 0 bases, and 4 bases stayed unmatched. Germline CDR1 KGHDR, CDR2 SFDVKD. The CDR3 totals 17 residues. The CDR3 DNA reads TGTGCCACCAGTGGGGACAGGGGGCGAGACTCTGGAAACACCATATATTTT. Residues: CATSGDRGRDSGNTIYF.

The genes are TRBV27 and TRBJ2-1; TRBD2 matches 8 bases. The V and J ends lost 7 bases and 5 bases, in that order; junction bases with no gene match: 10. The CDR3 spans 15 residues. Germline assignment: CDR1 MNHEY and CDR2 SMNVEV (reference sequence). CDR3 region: CASIRAGLDHNEQFF. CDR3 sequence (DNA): TGTGCCAGCATAAGGGCGGGACTAGATCACAATGAGCAGTTCTTC.

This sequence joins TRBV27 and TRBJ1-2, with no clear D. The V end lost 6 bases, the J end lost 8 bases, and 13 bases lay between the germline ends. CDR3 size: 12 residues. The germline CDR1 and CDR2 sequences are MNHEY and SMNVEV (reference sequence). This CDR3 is CASRGSHYGYTF. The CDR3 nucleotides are TGTGCCAGCAGGGGGAGCCATTACGGCTACACCTTC.